This TCR beta chain was identified in a study of Ad26.COV2.S vaccination and SARS-CoV-2 variants. Data came from immunoSEQ multiplex PCR; TCRdb stores just in-frame clones and leaves some out. This table holds some 190,000 clones, roughly 87% found once. This CDR3 has 15 amino acids. V gave up 4 bases and J gave up 4 bases; unmatched junction bases: 7. Germline V CDR1 and CDR2: SGHRS, YFSETQ. With respect to this clone: Its antigen is as yet unknown.

The study's findings and limits: Vaccine and placebo recipients had similar non-spike TCR breadth.

This TCR came from a human donor who had recovered from COVID-19. V and J are TRBV5-1 and TRBJ2-3; the match to TRBD2 covers 9 bases. The sequences come from peripheral blood, collected after recovery from COVID-19. This CDR3 reads CASSVSGRGADTQYF. The CDR3 coding sequence is TGCGCCAGCAGCGTTAGCGGGAGAGGGGCAGATACGCAGTATTTT.